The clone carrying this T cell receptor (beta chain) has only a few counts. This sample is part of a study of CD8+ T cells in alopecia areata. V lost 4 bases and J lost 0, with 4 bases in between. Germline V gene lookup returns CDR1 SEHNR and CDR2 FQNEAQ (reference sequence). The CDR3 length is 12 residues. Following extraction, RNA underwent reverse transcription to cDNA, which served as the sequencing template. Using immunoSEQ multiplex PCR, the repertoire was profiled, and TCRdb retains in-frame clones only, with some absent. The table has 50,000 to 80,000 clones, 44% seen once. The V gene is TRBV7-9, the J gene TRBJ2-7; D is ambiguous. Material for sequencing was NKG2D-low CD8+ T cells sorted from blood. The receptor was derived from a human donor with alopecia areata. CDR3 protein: CASSSVSYEQYF. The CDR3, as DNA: TGTGCCAGCAGCTCGGTCTCCTACGAGCAGTACTTC.